This T cell receptor (beta chain) stems from a study of OX40 agonist ivuxolimab in advanced cancers. Study-level findings and limits: Partial responders receiving 0.1-3.0 mg/kg showed among the lowest clonal expansion.

Regarding this clone: The antigen is not known.

Assay used: immunoSEQ multiplex PCR; TCRdb lists only in-frame clones, some missing. Here the sample spans tens of thousands of clones, roughly 82% being singletons. The trim removed 6 bases at V and 8 bases at J, leaving 8 bases unmatched. The CDR3 extends over 14 amino acids. Looked up from germline, CDR1 is LNHDA and CDR2 is SQIVND (reference sequence). The source is an adult with an advanced solid tumor such as melanoma, head and neck, liver or kidney cancer. V gene TRBV19 combines with J gene TRBJ1-1, with TRBD1 matching 11 bases. The source was CD4+ or CD8+ T cells sorted from blood, collected in a trial of the OX40 agonist ivuxolimab. Here the CDR3 DNA reads TGTGCCAGTAGCGGACAGGGGGCTGGTGGGGAAGCTTTCTTT. As protein: CASSGQGAGGEAFF.